The sample holds one count of the clone carrying this TCR beta chain. Antigen: not known. The template used for profiling TCR beta VDJ and CDR3 was genomic DNA. Via MiXCR, TCRdb re-called the reads, giving one row per CDR3 protein. Of 100,000 to 150,000 distinct CDR3 sequences detected, around 48% appear once; the ten largest clones hold about 2.7%. Germline V CDR1 and CDR2: LNHDA, SQIVND (reference sequence). This CDR3 is 14 amino acids long. V lost 5 bases and J lost 1; bases outside the gene matches: 3. The data originate from a study of CD8+CD57+ T cells in acquired aplastic anemia. As for the study in general: CD4+ cells from healthy donors averaged about 10.8 million reads. General observations from the study: Between patients and controls, about 31 CD8+ CDR3 sequences were found in common. Patient and control CD8+ Simpson's diversity was not significantly different.

The material sequenced was sorted CD4+, CD8+, or CD8+CD57+ T cells (not recorded which) from PBMCs. V gene TRBV19 combines with J gene TRBJ2-5; 8 bases are shared with TRBD1. The TCR sequence derives from a human donor in good health, serving as a control. The CDR3 DNA sequence: TGTGCCAGTAGTCTGGGACAGGTCCAAGAGACCCAGTACTTC. This translates into CASSLGQVQETQYF.